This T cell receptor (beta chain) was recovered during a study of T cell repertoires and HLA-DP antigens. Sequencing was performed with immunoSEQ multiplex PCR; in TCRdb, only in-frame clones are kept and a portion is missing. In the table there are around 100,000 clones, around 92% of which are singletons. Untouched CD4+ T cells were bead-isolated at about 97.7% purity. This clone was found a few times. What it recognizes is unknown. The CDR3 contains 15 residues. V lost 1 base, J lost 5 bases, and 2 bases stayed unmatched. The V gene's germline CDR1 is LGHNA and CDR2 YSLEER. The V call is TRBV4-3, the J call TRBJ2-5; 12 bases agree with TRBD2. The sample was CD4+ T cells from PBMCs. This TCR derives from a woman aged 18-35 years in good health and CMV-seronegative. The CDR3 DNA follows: TGCGCCAGCAGCCAAGGAGGACTAGCGGGGGAGACCCAGTACTTC. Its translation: CASSQGGLAGETQYF.